Shown below are 5 T cell receptor beta chains from a single sample sequenced in a study of beta chain features in type 1 diabetes. The study reverse transcribed the entire isolated RNA, so it sequenced expressed TCRB transcripts. TCRdb's table, derived via immunoSEQ multiplex PCR, lists solely in-frame clones and lacks some. The sample yields 200,000 to 300,000 clones, less than 15% seen once. The sample was naive CD4+ T cells from blood. The source is a woman aged 40 to 50 in good health.

The V call is TRBV28, the J call TRBJ1-1; D ambiguous. The CDR3 spans 15 residues. Germline CDR1 and CDR2: MDHEN and SYDVKM. Trimming took 5 bases from V and 1 from J, leaving 14 bases between them. CDR3 region: CASSPPTGRNTEAFF. In nucleotides, the CDR3 is TGTGCCAGCAGTCCACCCACCGGGAGGAACACTGAAGCTTTCTTT.

This clone turned up a few times. V is TRBV6-4 and J is TRBJ2-3, with TRBD2 identical over 15 bases. CDR3 length: 18 residues. Unmatched junction bases numbered 4, after V lost 0 bases and J lost 3 bases. Germline CDR1 and CDR2: MRHNA and SNTAGT. The CDR3 region has the DNA TGTGCCAGCAGTGACTCGAGGACTAGCGGGGGGGAAACAGATACGCAGTATTTT. Translation: CASSDSRTSGGETDTQYF.

The V call is TRBV7-2, the J call TRBJ1-6; TRBD1 agrees at 8 bases. The junction had 16 bases not matched to a gene; V was cut back by 2 bases and J by 16 bases. This CDR3 has 16 residues. Per the germline V gene, CDR1 is SGHTA and CDR2 is FQGNSA. The CDR3 nucleotides are TGTGCCAGCAGCTTAAGCATCGGGACACAGGGGGTACTTCTCCACTTT. Protein sequence: CASSLSIGTQGVLLHF. Full variable domain (rest looked up from reference TRBV7-2 and TRBJ1-6): GAGVSQSPSNKVTEKGKDVELRCDPISGHTALYWYRQSLGQGLEFLIYFQGNSAPDKSGLPSDRFSAERTGGSVSTLTIQRTQQEDSAVYLCASSLSIGTQGVLLHFGNGTRLTVT.

V is TRBV7-9 and J is TRBJ1-1; 9 bases fit TRBD1. Germline V gives CDR1 SEHNR, CDR2 FQNEAQ (reference sequence). Trimming at V came to 5 bases and at J to 1 base, leaving 8 bases not matched to a gene. CDR3 length equals 16 residues. This CDR3 is CASSTTGGVKNTEAFF. For the CDR3, the DNA is TGTGCCAGCAGCACAACAGGGGGCGTGAAGAACACTGAAGCTTTCTTT.

This clone was detected a few times. This sequence joins TRBV7-2 and TRBJ2-1; the match to TRBD2 covers 9 bases. The germline V gene has CDR1 SGHTA and CDR2 FQGNSA. The V gene end was trimmed by 6 bases and the J gene end by 5 bases; junction bases not matched to a gene: 11. CDR3 length equals 16 residues. For the CDR3, the DNA is TGTGCCAGCAGTCCCCTTGGACTAGCGATGAACAATGAGCAGTTCTTC. Translating gives CASSPLGLAMNNEQFF.